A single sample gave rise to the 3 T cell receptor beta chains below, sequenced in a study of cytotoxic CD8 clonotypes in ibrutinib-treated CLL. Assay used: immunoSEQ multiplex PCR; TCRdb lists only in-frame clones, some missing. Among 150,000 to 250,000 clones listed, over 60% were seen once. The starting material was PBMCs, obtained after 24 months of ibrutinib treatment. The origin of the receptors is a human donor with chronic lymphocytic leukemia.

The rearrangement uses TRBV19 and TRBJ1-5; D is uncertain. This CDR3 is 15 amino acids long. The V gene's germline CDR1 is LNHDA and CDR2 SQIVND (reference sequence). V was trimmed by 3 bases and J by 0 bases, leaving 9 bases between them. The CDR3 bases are TGTGCCAGTAGTATCACCGTCTATAGCAATCAGCCCCAGCATTTT. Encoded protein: CASSITVYSNQPQHF.

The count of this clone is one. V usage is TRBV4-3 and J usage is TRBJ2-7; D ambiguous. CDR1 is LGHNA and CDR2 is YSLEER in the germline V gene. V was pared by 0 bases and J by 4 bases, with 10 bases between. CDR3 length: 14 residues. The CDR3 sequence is CASSQEIGLYEQYF. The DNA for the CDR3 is TGCGCCAGCAGCCAAGAGATCGGCCTATACGAGCAGTACTTC.

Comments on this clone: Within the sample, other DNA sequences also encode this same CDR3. CDR3: CASSRTGDYNEQFF. In nucleotides, the CDR3 is TGTGCCAGCAGCCGAACAGGGGACTACAATGAGCAGTTCTTC. The chain recombines TRBV6-5 with TRBJ2-1; 7 bases fit TRBD1. CDR1 MNHEY and CDR2 SVGAGI come from the germline V gene. The CDR3 covers 14 residues. V dropped 6 bases and J dropped 3; count of bases not matched to a gene: 5.